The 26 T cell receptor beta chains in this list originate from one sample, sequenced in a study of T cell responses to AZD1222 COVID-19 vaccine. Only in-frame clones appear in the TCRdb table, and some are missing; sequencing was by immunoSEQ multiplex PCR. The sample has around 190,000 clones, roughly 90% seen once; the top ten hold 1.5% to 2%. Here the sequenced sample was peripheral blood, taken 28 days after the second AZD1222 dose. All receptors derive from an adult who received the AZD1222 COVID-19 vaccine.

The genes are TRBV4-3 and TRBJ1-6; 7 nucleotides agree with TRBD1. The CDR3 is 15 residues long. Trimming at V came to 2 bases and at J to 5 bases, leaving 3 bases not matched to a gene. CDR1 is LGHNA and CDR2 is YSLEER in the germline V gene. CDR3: CASSQRRGDNSPLHF. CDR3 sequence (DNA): TGCGCCAGCAGCCAACGCAGGGGGGATAATTCACCCCTCCACTTT.

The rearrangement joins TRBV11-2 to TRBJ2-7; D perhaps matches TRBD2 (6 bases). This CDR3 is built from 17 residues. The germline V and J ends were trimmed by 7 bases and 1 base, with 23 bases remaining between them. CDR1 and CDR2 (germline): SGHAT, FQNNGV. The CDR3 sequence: CASNPVAEAGPSYEQYF. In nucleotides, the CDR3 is TGTGCCAGCAACCCCGTAGCGGAGGCGGGCCCTTCCTACGAGCAGTACTTC. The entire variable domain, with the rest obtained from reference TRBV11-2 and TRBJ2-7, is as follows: EAGVAQSPRYKIIEKRQSVAFWCNPISGHATLYWYQQILGQGPKLLIQFQNNGVVDDSQLPKDRFSAERLKGVDSTLKIQPAKLEDSAVYLCASNPVAEAGPSYEQYFGPGTRLTVT.

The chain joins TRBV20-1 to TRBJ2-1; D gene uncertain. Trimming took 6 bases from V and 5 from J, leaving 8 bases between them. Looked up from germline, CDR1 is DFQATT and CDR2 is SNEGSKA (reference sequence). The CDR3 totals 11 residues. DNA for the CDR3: TGCAGTGCCCCGCGGCACAATGAGCAGTTCTTC. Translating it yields CSAPRHNEQFF.

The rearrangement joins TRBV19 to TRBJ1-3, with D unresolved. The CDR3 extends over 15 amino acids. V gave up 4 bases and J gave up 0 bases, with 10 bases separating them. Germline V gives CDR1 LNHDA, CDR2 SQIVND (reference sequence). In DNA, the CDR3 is TGTGCCAGTAGTAGGGTCCCCCCCTCTGGAAACACCATATATTTT. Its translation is CASSRVPPSGNTIYF.

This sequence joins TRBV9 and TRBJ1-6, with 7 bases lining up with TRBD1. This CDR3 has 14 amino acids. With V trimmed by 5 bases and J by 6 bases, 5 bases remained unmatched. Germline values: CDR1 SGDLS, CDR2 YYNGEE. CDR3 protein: CASSKGQVNSPLHF. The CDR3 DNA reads TGTGCCAGCAGTAAAGGACAGGTTAATTCACCCCTCCACTTT.

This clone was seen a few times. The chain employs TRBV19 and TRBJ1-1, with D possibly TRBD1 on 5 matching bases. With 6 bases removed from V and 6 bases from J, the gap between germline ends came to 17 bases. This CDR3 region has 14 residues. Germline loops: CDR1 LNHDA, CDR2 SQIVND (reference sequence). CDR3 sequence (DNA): TGTGCCAGTAGCCGGAGGCAGGGCCCTTCTGAAGCTTTCTTT. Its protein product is CASSRRQGPSEAFF. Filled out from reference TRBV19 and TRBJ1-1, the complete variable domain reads DGGITQSPKYLFRKEGQNVTLSCEQNLNHDAMYWYRQDPGQGLRLIYYSQIVNDFQKGDIAEGYSVSREKKESFPLTVTSAQKNPTAFYLCASSRRQGPSEAFFGQGTRLTVV.

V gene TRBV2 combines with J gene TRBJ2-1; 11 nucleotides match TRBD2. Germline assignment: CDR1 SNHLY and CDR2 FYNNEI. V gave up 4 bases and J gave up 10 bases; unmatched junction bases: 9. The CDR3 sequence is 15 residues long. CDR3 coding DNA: TGTGCCAGCAGTGTGGGACTAGCGGCTCCCTTCGAGCAGTTCTTC. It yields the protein CASSVGLAAPFEQFF.

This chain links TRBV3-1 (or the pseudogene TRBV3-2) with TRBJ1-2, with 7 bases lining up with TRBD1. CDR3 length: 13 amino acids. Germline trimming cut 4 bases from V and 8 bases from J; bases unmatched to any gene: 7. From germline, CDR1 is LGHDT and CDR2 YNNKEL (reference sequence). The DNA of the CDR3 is TGTGCCAGCAGCCCCACGACAGGGTGGGGCTACACCTTC. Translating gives CASSPTTGWGYTF.

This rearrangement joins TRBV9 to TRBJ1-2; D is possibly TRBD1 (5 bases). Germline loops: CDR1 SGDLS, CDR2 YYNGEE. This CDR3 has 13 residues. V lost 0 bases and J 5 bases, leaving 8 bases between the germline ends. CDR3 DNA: TGTGCCAGCAGCGTAGGGGGGAAATATGGCTACACCTTC. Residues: CASSVGGKYGYTF.

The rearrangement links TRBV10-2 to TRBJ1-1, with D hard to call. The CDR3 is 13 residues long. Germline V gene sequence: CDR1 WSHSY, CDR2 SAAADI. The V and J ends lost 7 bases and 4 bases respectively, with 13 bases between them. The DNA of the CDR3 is TGCGCCAGCACGGACGCAACCGGCACTGAAGCTTTCTTT. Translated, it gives CASTDATGTEAFF.

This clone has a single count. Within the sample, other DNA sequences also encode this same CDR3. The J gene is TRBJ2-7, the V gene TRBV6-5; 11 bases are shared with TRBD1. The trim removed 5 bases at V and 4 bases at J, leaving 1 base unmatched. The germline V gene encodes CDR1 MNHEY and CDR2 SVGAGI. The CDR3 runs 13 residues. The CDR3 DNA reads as TGTGCCAGCAGTAGGGACAGGGGGTACGAGCAGTACTTC. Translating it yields CASSRDRGYEQYF.

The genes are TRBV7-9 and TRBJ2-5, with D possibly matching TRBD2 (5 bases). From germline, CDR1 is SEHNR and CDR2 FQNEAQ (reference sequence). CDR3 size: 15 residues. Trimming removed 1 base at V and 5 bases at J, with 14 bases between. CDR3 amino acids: CASSLGASNWETQYF. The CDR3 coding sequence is TGTGCCAGCAGCTTAGGGGCTAGCAACTGGGAGACCCAGTACTTC.

The DNA for the CDR3 is TGTGCCAGCAGTCCGACAGGGGGCGGGAGCACTGAAGCTTTCTTT. It encodes CASSPTGGGSTEAFF. The chain links TRBV28 to TRBJ1-1; 10 positions match TRBD1. V was pared by 5 bases and J by 4 bases, with 7 bases of the junction left unmatched. Germline values: CDR1 MDHEN, CDR2 SYDVKM. The CDR3 runs 15 residues.

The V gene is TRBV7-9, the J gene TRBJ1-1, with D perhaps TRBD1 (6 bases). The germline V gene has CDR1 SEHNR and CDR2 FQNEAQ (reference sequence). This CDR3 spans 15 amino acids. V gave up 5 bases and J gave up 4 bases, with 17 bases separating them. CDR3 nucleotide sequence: TGTGCCAGCAGCCCTCTACGGGGGCAGGGCACTGAAGCTTTCTTT. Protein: CASSPLRGQGTEAFF.

The CDR3 bases are TGTGCCAGCGGGTCGCAGGGAATGGGAGGCTACACCTTC. Its protein is CASGSQGMGGYTF. The chain combines TRBV11-1 with TRBJ1-2; tentatively, D is TRBD1 (5 bases). V was cut by 8 bases and J by 8 bases, with 18 bases left in between. Germline V gene sequence: CDR1 SGHAT, CDR2 FQDESV (reference sequence). The CDR3 totals 13 residues.

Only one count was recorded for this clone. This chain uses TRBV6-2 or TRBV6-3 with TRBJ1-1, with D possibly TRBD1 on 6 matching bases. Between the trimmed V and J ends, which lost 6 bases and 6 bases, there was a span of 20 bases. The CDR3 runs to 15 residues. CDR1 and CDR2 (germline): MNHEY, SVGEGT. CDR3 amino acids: CASSTNTQGGAEAFF. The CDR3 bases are TGTGCCAGCAGCACGAACACACAGGGCGGTGCTGAAGCTTTCTTT.

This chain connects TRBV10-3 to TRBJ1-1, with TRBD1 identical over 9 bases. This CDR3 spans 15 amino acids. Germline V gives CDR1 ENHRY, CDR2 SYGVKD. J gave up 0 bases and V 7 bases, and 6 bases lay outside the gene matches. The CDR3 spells CAIKDRGVLNTEAFF. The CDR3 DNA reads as TGTGCCATCAAAGACAGGGGGGTCCTGAACACTGAAGCTTTCTTT.

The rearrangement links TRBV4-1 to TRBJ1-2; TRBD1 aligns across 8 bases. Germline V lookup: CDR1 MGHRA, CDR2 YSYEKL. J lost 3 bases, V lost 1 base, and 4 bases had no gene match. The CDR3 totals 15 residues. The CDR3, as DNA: TGCGCCAGCAGCCAAGGATGGACAGGGTACTATGGCTACACCTTC. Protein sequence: CASSQGWTGYYGYTF.

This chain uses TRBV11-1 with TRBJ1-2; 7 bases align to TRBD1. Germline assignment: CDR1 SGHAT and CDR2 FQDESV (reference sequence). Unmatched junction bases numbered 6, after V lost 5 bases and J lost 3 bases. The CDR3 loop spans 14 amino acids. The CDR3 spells CASSVDRVDYGYTF. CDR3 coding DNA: TGTGCCAGCAGCGTTGACAGGGTTGACTATGGCTACACCTTC. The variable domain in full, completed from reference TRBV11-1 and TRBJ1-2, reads EAEVAQSPRYKITEKSQAVAFWCDPISGHATLYWYRQILGQGPELLVQFQDESVVDDSQLPKDRFSAERLKGVDSTLKIQPAELGDSAMYLCASSVDRVDYGYTFGSGTRLTVV.

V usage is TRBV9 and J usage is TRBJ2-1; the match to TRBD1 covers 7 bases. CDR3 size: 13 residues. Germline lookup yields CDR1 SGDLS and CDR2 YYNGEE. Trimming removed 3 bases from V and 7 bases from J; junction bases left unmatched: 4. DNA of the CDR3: TGTGCCAGCAGCGCCGGGACAGAGAATGAGCAGTTCTTC. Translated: CASSAGTENEQFF.

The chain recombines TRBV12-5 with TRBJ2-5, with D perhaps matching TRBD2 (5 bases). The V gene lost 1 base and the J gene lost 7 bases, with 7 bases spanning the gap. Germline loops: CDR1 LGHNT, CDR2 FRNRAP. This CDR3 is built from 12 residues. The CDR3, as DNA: TGTGCTAGTGGTTTGGCCCGGGGGACCCAGTACTTC. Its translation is CASGLARGTQYF.

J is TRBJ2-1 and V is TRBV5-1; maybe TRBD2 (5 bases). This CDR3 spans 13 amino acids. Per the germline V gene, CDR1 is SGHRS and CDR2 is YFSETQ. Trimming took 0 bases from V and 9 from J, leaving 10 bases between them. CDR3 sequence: CASSLAPRVEQFF. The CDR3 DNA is TGCGCCAGCAGCTTGGCCCCGCGGGTTGAGCAGTTCTTC.

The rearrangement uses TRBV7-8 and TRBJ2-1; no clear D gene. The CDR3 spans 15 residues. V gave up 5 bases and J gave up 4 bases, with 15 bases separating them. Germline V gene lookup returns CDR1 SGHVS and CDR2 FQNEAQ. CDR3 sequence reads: CASSLDPRIYNEQFF. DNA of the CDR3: TGTGCCAGCAGCCTTGACCCGAGGATTTACAATGAGCAGTTCTTC.

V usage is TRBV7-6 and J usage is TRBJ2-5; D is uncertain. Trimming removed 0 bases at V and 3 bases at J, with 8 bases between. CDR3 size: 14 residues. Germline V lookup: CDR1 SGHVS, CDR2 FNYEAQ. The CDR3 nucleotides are TGTGCCAGCAGCTTAGCAGGACCGAAAGAGACCCAGTACTTC. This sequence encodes CASSLAGPKETQYF.

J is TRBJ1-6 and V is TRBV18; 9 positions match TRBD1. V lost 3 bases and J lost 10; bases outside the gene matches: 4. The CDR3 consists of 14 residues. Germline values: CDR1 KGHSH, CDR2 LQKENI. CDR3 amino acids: CASSPDRGHSPLHF. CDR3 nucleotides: TGTGCCAGCTCACCGGACAGGGGTCACTCACCCCTCCACTTT. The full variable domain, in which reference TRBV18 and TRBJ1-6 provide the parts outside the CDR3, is NAGVMQNPRHLVRRRGQEARLRCSPMKGHSHVYWYRQLPEEGLKFMVYLQKENIIDESGMPKERFSAEFPKEGPSILRIQQVVRGDSAAYFCASSPDRGHSPLHFGNGTRLTVT.

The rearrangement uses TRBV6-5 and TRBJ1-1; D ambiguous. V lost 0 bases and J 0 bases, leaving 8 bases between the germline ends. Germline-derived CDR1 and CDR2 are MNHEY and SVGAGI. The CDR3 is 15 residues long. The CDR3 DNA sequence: TGTGCCAGCAGTTACTCGAAGATGATGAACACTGAAGCTTTCTTT. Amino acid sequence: CASSYSKMMNTEAFF.